This TCR beta chain was retrieved from a study of post-analysis software for immune sequencing data (dated by TCRdb to 2015 to 2017). Regarding the research as a whole: Relapsing-remitting, secondary progressive and progressive-relapsing multiple sclerosis were recorded as disease courses, and subtype annotation was lacking for some patients. A subset of samples was prepared in parallel using single-end sample barcoding, then pooled and co-amplified after Illumina adapter ligation. Patient repertoires were compared against roughly 12 previously published healthy control repertoires from donors aged about 6 to 26 years.

Library construction relied on PCR. Sequencing took place on an Illumina HiSeq 2500. Unique molecular identifiers were incorporated into TCR beta cDNA libraries to reduce PCR and sequencing biases. Approximately 500,000 cDNA molecules were obtained per 1 to 10 million input T cells, so each molecule approximated one T cell. The patient libraries were prepared and sequenced with the same protocol used for the earlier healthy control dataset. Within a given batch, samples were prepared together, multiplexed and sequenced on the same HiSeq lane. The published analysis was carried out like this. MIGEC handled the raw barcoded reads, throwing out single-read molecular identifier groups before consensus assembly and CDR3 extraction. Clonotype tables were post-analysed with VDJtools, and diversity was normalized by down-sampling all datasets to the smallest sample size. To correct batch-related cross-sample contamination, repertoire overlap clustering matched CDR3 amino acid sequences but not nucleotide sequences. TCRdb reran the public reads through fastp at Q25 and MiXCR, keeping productive beta chains. Duplicate CDR3 protein sequences are folded into a single record with the most common DNA and genes. Clone size and V and J calls follow TCRdb, not the original study. A total of 650,000 to 900,000 distinct CDR3 sequences appear in this sample, around 46% of them only once. Of the sample, just under 5% is held by the ten largest clones.

What the research found in general, with its limitations: Compared with controls, multiple sclerosis patients had significantly lower normalized Chao1 diversity, a finding suggesting substantial peripheral T-cell clonal expansion. Significantly higher frequencies in patients than in controls were found for about five TRBV segments, including TRBV5-6, TRBV5-1 and TRBV20-1. When samples were clustered directly using the F measure, samples prepared in the same batch co-clustered strongly, which prompted a batch-effect correction. The multiple sclerosis patient group was slightly younger than the control group.

CDR1 and CDR2 are drawn from the germline V gene (reference sequence): DFQATT, SNEGSKA. V was cut back by 0 bases and J by 3 bases, leaving a gap of 18 bases between them. The CDR3 starts with the cysteine, ends with the phenylalanine, and has 16 residues. Just CDR3 DNA is preserved here, 48 bases in frame from base 1. Notes on this clonotype: The antigen this receptor binds is unknown. No per-base quality is available; no much larger clone lies one base away.

TCR beta repertoires were profiled from peripheral blood of about a dozen young patients with multiple sclerosis to demonstrate the VDJtools post-analysis software. The patients with multiple sclerosis were children and adolescents between roughly 6 and 15 years of age. This chain joins TRBV20-1 to TRBJ2-7; the D gene lacks a confident call. Sequenced material: blood. This clonotype was obtained from a girl between 10 and 17 years old with multiple sclerosis. The base sequence is TGCAGTGCTAGAGATTGGGCAGCAGTCGTAAACTACGAGCAGTACTTC. This codes for CSARDWAAVVNYEQYF.